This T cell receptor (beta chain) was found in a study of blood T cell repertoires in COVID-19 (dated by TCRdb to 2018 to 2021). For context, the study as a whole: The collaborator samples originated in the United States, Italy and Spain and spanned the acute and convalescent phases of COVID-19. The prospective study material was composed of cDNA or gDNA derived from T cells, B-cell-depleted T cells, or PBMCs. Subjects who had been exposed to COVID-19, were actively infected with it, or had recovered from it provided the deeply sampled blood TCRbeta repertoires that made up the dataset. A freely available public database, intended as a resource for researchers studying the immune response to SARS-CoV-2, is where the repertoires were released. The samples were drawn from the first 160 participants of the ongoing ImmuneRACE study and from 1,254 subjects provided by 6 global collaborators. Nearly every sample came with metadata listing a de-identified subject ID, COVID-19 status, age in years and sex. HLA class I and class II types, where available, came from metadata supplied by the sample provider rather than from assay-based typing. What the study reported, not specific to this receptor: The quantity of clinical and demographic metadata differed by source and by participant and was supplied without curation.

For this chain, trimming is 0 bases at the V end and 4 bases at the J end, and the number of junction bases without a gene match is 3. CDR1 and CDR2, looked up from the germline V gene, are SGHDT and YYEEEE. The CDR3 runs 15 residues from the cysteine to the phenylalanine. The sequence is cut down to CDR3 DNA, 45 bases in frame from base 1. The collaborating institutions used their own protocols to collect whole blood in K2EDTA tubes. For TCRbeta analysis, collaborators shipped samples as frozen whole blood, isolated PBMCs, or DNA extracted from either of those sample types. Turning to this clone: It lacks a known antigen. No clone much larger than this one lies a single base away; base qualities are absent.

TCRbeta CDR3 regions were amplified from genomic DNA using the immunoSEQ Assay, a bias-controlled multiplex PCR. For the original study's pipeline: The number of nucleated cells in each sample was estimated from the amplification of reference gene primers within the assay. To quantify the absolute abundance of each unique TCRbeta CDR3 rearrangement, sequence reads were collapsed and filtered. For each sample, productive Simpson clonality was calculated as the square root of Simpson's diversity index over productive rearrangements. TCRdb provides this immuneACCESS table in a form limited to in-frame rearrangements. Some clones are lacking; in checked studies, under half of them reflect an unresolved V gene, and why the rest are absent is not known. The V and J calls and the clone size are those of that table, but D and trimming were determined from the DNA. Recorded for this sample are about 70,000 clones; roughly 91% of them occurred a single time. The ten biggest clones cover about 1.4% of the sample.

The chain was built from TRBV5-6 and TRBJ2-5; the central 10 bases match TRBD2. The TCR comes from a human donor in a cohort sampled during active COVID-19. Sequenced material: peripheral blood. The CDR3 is CASSLASGSGETQYF. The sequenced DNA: TGTGCCAGCAGCTTGGCTAGCGGGAGTGGAGAGACCCAGTACTTC.